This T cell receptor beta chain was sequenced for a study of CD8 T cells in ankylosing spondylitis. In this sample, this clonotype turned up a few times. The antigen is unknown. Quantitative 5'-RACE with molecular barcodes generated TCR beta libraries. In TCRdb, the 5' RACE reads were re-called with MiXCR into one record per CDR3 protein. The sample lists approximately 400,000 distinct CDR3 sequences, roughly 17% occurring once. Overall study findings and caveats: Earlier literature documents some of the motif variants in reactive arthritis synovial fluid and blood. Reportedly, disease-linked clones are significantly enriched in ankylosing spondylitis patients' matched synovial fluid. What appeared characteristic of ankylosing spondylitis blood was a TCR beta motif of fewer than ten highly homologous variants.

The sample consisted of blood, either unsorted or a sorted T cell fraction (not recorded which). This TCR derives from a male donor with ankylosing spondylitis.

DNA for the CDR3: TGTGCCAGCAGGGAGACGCTCTCTGGGGCCAACGTCCTGACTTTC. It specifies CASRETLSGANVLTF. The J gene is TRBJ2-6, the V gene TRBV11-2; D is uncertain. The germline V gene encodes CDR1 SGHAT and CDR2 FQNNGV. This CDR3 contains 15 residues. V was trimmed by 6 bases and J by 0 bases, leaving 9 bases between them. Complete variable domain (other parts from reference TRBV11-2 and TRBJ2-6): EAGVAQSPRYKIIEKRQSVAFWCNPISGHATLYWYQQILGQGPKLLIQFQNNGVVDDSQLPKDRFSAERLKGVDSTLKIQPAKLEDSAVYLCASRETLSGANVLTFGAGSRLTVL.